Listed here is a single T cell receptor beta chain. Antigen specificity is unknown. The junction and the germline gene differ at one end; a read error may be behind it. Unsorted bulk tissue of roughly 20-34 mg yielded co-extracted RNA and DNA. The patients, who had chronic HBV infection, were treatment-naive (untreated). Samples were taken from five separate regions (per tumor). There are 15 residues in the CDR3. CDR1 and CDR2 from the germline V gene are SGHNT and YYREEE (reference sequence). The sample belongs to a study of tumor-infiltrating lymphocytes in primary liver carcinoma. Findings and limits, study-wide: It was in tumors, not blood, that the top-250-clone fraction was significantly higher (p = 0.039). Just about 7-24% of leading clones were found in every one of five regions.

Synthesis of TCR beta cDNA was carried out from about 0.55 ug total RNA with a constant-region primer. Employing slightly modified ARM-PCR, three nested multiplex PCR rounds were run, and these gave rise to the TCR beta libraries. Both of the initial two PCR rounds ran for approximately 11 cycles and employed TRBV1-TRBV30 forward primers alongside a C-beta reverse primer. TCRdb reprocessed the multiplex PCR reads with MiXCR, giving one entry per CDR3 protein. Altogether approximately 54,000 distinct CDR3 sequences are present, about 73% being singletons, with the ten largest covering 25%. Input material: liver tumor tissue from sampling region 2. This sample's subset: tumor region T2, inferior pole. The chain couples TRBV5-4 to TRBJ2-1; D uncertain. This receptor was identified in a man in his forties with primary liver carcinoma and hepatitis B virus infection. The CDR3 is CAGSSLRGVYNEQFF. The CDR3 bases are TGTGCCGGCAGCTCTTTGAGAGGAGTCTACAATGAGCAGTTCTTC.